This T cell receptor beta chain was recovered during a study of T cell changes during pregnancy in multiple sclerosis. Sequenced by immunoSEQ multiplex PCR; TCRdb stores in-frame clones only, minus some. The data show about 76,000 clones, about 93% seen once. CDR3 length: 12 residues. Trimming stripped 1 base from V and 8 bases from J, with 6 bases between. Germline-derived CDR1 and CDR2 are LNHNV and YYDKDF (reference sequence). The sample in question was peripheral blood, obtained in the first trimester of pregnancy. The gene calls are TRBV15 and TRBJ2-4; D uncertain. This receptor was obtained from a female donor in good health, enrolled as a control in a pregnancy study. In DNA form, the CDR3 reads TGTGCCACCAGCAGAGGTTCCGACATTCAGTACTTC. It is translated as CATSRGSDIQYF.